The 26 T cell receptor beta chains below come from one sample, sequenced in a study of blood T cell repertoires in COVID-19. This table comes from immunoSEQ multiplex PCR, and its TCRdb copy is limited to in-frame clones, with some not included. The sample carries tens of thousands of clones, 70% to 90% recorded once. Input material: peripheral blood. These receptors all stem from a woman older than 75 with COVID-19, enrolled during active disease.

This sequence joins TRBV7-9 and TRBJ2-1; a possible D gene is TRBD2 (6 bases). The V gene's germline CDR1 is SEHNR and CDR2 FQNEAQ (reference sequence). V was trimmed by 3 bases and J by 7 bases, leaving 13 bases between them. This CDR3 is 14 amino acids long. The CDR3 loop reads CASSFLGRGNEQFF. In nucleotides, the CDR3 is TGTGCCAGCAGCTTCCTAGGCCGGGGGAATGAGCAGTTCTTC.

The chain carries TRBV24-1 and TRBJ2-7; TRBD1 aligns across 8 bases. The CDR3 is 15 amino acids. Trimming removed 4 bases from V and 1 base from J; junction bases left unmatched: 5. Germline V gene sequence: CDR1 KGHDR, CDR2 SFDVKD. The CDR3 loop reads CATSEGQVGSYEQYF. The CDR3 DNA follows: TGTGCCACCAGTGAGGGACAGGTGGGTTCCTACGAGCAGTACTTC.

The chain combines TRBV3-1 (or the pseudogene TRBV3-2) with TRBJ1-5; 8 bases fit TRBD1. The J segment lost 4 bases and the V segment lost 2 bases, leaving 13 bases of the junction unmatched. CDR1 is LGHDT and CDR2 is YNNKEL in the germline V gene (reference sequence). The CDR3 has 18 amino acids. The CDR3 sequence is CASSQLPTTGTGNQPQHF. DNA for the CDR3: TGTGCCAGCAGCCAACTTCCAACAACCGGGACAGGAAATCAGCCCCAGCATTTT.

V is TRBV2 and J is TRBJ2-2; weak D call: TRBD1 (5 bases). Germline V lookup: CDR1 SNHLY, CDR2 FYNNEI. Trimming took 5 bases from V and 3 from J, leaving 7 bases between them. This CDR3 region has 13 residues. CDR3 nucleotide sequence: TGTGCCAGCAGTTTACAGGACACCGGGGAGCTGTTTTTT. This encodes CASSLQDTGELFF.

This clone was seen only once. The DNA for the CDR3 is TGTGCCAGCTCACCCCGCCGACAGCAAGAGACCCAGTACTTC. Amino acid sequence: CASSPRRQQETQYF. The V and J genes are TRBV18 and TRBJ2-5; possible D gene TRBD1, 5 bases. V was pared by 3 bases and J by 2 bases, with 10 bases between. In germline, CDR1 is KGHSH, CDR2 LQKENI. The CDR3 has 14 amino acids.

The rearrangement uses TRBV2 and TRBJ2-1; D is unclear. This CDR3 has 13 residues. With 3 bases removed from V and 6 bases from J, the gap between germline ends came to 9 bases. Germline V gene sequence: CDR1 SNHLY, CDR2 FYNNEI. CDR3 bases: TGTGCCAGCAGTGAGGGCTTGGGCAATGAGCAGTTCTTC. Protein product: CASSEGLGNEQFF.

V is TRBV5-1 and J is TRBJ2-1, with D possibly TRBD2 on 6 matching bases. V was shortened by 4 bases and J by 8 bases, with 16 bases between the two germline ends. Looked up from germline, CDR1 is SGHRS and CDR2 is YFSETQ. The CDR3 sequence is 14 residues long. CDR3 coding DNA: TGCGCCAGCAGCGACGGGACTCGTTCCGATGAGCAGTTCTTC. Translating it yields CASSDGTRSDEQFF.

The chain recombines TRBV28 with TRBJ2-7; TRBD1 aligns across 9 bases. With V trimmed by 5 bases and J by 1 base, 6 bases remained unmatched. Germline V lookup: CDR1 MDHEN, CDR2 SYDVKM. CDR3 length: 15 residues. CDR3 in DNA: TGTGCCAGCAGTGAAGGGACAGGGAAGTCCTACGAGCAGTACTTC. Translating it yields CASSEGTGKSYEQYF.

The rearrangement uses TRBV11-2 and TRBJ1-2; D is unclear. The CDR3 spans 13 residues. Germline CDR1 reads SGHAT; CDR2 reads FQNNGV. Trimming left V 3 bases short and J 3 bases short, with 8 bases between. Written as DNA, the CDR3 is TGTGCCAGCAGCTTTGTAACGGACTATGGCTACACCTTC. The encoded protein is CASSFVTDYGYTF.

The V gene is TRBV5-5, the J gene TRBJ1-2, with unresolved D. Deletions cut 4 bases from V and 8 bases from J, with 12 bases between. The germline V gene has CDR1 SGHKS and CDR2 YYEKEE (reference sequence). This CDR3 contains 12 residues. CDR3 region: CASSLVGEGYTF. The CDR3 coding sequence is TGTGCCAGCAGCCTCGTGGGAGAAGGCTACACCTTC.

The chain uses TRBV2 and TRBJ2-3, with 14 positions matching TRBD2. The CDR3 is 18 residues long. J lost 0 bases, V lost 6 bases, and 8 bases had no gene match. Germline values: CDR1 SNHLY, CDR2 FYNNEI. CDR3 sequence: CASSSGGLAGASTDTQYF. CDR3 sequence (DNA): TGTGCCAGCAGCTCTGGGGGACTAGCGGGGGCCAGCACAGATACGCAGTATTTT.

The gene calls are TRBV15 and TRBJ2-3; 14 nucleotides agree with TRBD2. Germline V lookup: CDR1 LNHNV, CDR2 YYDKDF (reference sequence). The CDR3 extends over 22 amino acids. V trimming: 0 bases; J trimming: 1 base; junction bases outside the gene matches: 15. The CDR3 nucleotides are TGTGCCACCAGCAGAGATATGCGTCAGGGACTAGCGGGGGCGGACGGCACAGATACGCAGTATTTT. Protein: CATSRDMRQGLAGADGTDTQYF. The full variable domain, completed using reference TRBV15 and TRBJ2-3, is DAMVIQNPRYQVTQFGKPVTLSCSQTLNHNVMYWYQQKSSQAPKLLFHYYDKDFNNEADTPDNFQSRRPNTSFCFLDIRSPGLGDTAMYLCATSRDMRQGLAGADGTDTQYFGPGTRLTVL.

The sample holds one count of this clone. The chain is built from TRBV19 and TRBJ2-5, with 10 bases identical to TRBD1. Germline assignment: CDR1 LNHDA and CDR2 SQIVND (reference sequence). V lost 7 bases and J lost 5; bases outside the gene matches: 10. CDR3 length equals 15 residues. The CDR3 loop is CASKTGTGDFETQYF. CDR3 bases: TGTGCCAGTAAAACCGGGACAGGGGATTTCGAGACCCAGTACTTC.

CDR3 loop: CASSVVGQGTPLHF. The CDR3 nucleotides are TGTGCCAGCAGCGTAGTTGGACAGGGAACACCCCTCCACTTT. This sequence joins TRBV9 and TRBJ1-6, with TRBD1 matching 8 bases. This CDR3 spans 14 amino acids. Germline V gene lookup returns CDR1 SGDLS and CDR2 YYNGEE. V lost 0 bases, J lost 11 bases, and 4 bases stayed unmatched. Filled out from reference TRBV9 and TRBJ1-6, the complete variable domain reads DSGVTQTPKHLITATGQRVTLRCSPRSGDLSVYWYQQSLDQGLQFLIQYYNGEERAKGNILERFSAQQFPDLHSELNLSSLELGDSALYFCASSVVGQGTPLHFGNGTRLTVT.

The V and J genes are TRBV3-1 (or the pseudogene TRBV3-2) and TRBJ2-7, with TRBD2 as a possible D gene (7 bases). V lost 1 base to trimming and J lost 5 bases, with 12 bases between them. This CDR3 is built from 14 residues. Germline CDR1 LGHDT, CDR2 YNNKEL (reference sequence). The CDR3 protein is CASSQGAGAHEQYF. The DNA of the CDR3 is TGTGCCAGCAGCCAAGGGGCGGGGGCCCACGAGCAGTACTTC.

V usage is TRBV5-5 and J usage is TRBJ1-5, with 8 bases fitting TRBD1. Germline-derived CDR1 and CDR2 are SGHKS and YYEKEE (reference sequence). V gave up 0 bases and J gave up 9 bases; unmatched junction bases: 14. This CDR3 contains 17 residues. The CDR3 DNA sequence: TGTGCCAGCAGCTTGGAAGGCCCCCAGGGGGCGGGTTTGCCCCAGCATTTT. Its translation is CASSLEGPQGAGLPQHF.

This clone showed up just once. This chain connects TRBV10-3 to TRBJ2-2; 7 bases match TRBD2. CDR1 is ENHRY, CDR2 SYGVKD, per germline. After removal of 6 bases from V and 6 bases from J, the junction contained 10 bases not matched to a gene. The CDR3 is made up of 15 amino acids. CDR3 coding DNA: TGTGCCATCAGAACGACTAGCCCTTTAGCCGGGGAGCTGTTTTTT. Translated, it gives CAIRTTSPLAGELFF.

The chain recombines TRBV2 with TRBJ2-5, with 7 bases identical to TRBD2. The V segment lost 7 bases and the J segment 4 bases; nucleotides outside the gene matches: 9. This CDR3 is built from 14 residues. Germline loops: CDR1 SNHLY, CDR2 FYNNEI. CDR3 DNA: TGTGCCAGCACTTCGGGAGGAGCGGCAGAGACCCAGTACTTC. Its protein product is CASTSGGAAETQYF. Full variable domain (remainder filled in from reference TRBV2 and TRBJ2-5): EPEVTQTPSHQVTQMGQEVILRCVPISNHLYFYWYRQILGQKVEFLVSFYNNEISEKSEIFDDQFSVERPDGSNFTLKIRSTKLEDSAMYFCASTSGGAAETQYFGPGTRLLVL.

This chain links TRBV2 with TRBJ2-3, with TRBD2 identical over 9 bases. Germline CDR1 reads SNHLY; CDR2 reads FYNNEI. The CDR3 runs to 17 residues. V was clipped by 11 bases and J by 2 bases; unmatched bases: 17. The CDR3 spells CAFNAGGGAKVTDTQYF. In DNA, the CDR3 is TGTGCCTTCAATGCTGGCGGGGGGGCCAAGGTCACAGATACGCAGTATTTT.

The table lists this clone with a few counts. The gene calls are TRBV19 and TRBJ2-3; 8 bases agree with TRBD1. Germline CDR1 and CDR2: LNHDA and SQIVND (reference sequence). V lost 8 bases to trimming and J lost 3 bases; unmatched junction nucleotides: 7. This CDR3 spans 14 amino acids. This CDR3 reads CASAIRTGTDTQYF. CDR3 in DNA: TGTGCCAGTGCAATCCGGACAGGGACAGATACGCAGTATTTT.

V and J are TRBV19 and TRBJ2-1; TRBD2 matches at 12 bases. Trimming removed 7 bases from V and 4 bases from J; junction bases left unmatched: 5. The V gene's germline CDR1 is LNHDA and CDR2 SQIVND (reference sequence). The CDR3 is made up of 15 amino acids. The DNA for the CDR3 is TGTGCCAGTATGCTAGCGGGGGGGCTGTACAATGAGCAGTTCTTC. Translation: CASMLAGGLYNEQFF.

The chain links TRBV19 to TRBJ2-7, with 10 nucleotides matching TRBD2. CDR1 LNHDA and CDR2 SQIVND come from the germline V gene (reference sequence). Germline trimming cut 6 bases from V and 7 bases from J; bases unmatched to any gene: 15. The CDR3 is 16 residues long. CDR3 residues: CASRLRGLAVKEEQYF. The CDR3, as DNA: TGTGCCAGTAGACTCAGAGGACTAGCGGTAAAGGAGGAGCAGTACTTC.

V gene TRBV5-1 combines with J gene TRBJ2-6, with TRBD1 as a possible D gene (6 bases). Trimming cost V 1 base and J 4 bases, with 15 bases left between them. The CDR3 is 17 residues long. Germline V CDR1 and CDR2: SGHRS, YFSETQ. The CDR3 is CASSLFGRGSGANVLTF. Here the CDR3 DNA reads TGCGCCAGCAGCTTGTTCGGCAGGGGATCGGGGGCCAACGTCCTGACTTTC. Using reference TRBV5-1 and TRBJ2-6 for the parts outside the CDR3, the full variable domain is KAGVTQTPRYLIKTRGQQVTLSCSPISGHRSVSWYQQTPGQGLQFLFEYFSETQRNKGNFPGRFSGRQFSNSRSEMNVSTLELGDSALYLCASSLFGRGSGANVLTFGAGSRLTVL.

This CDR3 is CASSKGATQYF. CDR3 DNA sequence: TGTGCCAGCAGCAAAGGCGCGACCCAGTACTTC. This chain connects TRBV21-1 to TRBJ2-5; no DNA check was done on the table's D call, TRBD2. TRBV21-1 is a pseudogene segment. This CDR3 contains 11 residues.

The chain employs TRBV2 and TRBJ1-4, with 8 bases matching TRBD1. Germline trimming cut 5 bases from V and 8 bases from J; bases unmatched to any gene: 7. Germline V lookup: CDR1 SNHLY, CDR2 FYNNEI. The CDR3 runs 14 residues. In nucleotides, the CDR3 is TGTGCCAGCAGTTCAACAGGGGGAGCGGAAAAACTGTTTTTT. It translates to CASSSTGGAEKLFF. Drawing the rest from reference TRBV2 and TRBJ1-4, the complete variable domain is EPEVTQTPSHQVTQMGQEVILRCVPISNHLYFYWYRQILGQKVEFLVSFYNNEISEKSEIFDDQFSVERPDGSNFTLKIRSTKLEDSAMYFCASSSTGGAEKLFFGSGTQLSVL.

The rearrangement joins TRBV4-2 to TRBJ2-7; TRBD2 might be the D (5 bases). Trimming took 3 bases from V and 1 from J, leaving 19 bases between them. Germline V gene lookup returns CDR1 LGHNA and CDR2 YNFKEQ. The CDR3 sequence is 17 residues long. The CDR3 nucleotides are TGTGCCAGCAGCCACTTCAGCGGTGGGGTAGAGTCCTACGAGCAGTACTTC. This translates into CASSHFSGGVESYEQYF.